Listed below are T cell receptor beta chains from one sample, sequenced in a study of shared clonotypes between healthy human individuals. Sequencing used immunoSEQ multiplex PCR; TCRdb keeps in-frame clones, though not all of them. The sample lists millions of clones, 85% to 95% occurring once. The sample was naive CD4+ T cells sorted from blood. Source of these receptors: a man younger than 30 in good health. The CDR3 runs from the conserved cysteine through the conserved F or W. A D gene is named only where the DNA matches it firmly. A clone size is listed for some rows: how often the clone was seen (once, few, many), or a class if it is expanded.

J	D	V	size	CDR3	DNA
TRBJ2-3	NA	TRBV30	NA	CASSGRGSTDTQYF	TGTGCCTCCTCGGGACGGGGAAGCACAGATACGCAGTATTTT
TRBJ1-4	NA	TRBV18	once	CASSPLGSSTNEKLFF	TGTGCCAGCTCACCCCTAGGAAGCTCAACTAATGAAAAACTGTTTTTT
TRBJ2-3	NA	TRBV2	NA	CASSPPDTQYF	TGTGCCAGCTCACCCCCAGATACGCAGTATTTT
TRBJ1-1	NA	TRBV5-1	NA	CASSLVPGPNTEAFF	TGCGCCAGCAGCTTGGTCCCAGGACCGAACACTGAAGCTTTCTTT
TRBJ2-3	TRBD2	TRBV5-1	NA	CASSSPFGLAREDTQYF	TGCGCCAGCAGCTCCCCCTTCGGACTAGCGAGGGAGGATACGCAGTATTTT
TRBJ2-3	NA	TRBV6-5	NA	CASSYWDFAGTDTQYF	TGTGCCAGCAGTTATTGGGACTTCGCCGGCACAGATACGCAGTATTTT
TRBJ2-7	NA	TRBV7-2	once	CASSLGVPEQYF	TGTGCCAGCAGCTTAGGGGTCCCCGAGCAGTACTTC
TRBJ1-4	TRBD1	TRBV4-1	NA	CASRGQGRKLFF	TGCGCCAGCCGGGGACAGGGTCGAAAACTGTTTTTT
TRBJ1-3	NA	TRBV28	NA	CASSPPKGGTGGNTIYF	TGTGCCAGCAGCCCCCCAAAGGGAGGCACGGGAGGAAACACCATATATTTT
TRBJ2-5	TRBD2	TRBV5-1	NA	CASSQGLALETQYF	TGCGCCAGCAGTCAGGGACTAGCCCTAGAGACCCAGTACTTC
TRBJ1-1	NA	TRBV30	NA	CAWSDSGVTEAFF	TGTGCCTGGAGTGATTCAGGGGTCACTGAAGCTTTCTTT
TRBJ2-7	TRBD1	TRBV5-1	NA	CASSPGTGGPYEQYF	TGCGCCAGCAGCCCCGGGACAGGGGGCCCCTACGAGCAGTACTTC
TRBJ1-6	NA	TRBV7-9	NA	CASSLEDLLRGSPLHF	TGTGCCAGCAGCTTAGAAGACCTCCTGAGGGGTTCACCCCTCCACTTT
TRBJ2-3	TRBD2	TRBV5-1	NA	CASSLRGREGTDTQYF	TGCGCCAGCAGCTTGCGCGGGAGGGAGGGCACAGATACGCAGTATTTT
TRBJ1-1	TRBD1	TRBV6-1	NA	CASSERDRKHTEAFF	TGTGCCAGCAGTGAAAGGGACAGGAAACACACTGAAGCTTTCTTT
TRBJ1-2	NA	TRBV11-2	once	CASSLEAGRGGKGYTF	TGTGCCAGCAGCTTAGAAGCTGGCCGGGGAGGAAAAGGCTACACCTTC
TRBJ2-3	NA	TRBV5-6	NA	CASSLGISTDTQYF	TGTGCCAGCAGCTTGGGTATTTCCACAGATACGCAGTATTTT
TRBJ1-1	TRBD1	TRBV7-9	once	CASSRLVRTGRAFF	TGTGCCAGCAGCCGACTCGTACGGACAGGGCGAGCTTTCTTT
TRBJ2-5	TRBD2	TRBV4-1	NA	CASSQGGAGGPKSVETQYF	TGCGCCAGCAGCCAAGGAGGGGCGGGGGGCCCCAAGTCGGTAGAGACCCAGTACTTC
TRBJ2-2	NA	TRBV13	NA	CASSLMVGRRIGTGELFF	TGTGCCAGCAGCTTAATGGTAGGGCGAAGGATCGGCACCGGGGAGCTGTTTTTT
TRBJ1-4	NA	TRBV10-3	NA	CAISEPGMSREKLFF	TGTGCCATCAGTGAGCCAGGGATGAGTCGCGAAAAACTGTTTTTT
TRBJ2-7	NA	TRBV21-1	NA	CASSNRGLCPFYEQYF	TGTGCCAGCAGCAATAGGGGCCTTTGCCCTTTCTACGAGCAGTACTTC
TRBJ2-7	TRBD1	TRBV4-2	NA	CASSLQGSEDEQYF	TGTGCCAGCAGCCTACAGGGGTCAGAGGACGAGCAGTACTTC
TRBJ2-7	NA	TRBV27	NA	CASLSRTAEPPYEQYF	TGTGCCAGCTTATCCAGGACAGCAGAACCTCCCTACGAGCAGTACTTC
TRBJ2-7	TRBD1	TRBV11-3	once	CASSPGPGQGTYEQYF	TGTGCCAGCAGCCCCGGACCGGGACAGGGGACCTACGAGCAGTACTTC
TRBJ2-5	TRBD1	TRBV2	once	CASSEGTGKETQYF	TGTGCCAGCAGTGAGGGGACAGGGAAAGAGACCCAGTACTTC
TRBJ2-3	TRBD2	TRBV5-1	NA	CASSLQTSGTDTQYF	TGCGCCAGCAGCCTGCAGACTAGCGGCACAGATACGCAGTATTTT
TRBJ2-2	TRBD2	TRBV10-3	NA	CAINEEGRDTGELFF	TGTGCCATCAACGAGGAAGGGAGGGACACCGGGGAGCTGTTTTTT
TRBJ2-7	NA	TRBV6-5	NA	CASSSGGQASYEQYF	TGTGCCAGCAGCTCCGGTGGACAAGCCTCCTACGAGCAGTACTTC
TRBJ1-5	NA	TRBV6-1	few	CASSEATSIPGRQHF	TGTGCCAGCAGTGAAGCTACCAGTATCCCGGGGCGCCAGCATTTT
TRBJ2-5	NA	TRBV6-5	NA	CASSYTLGTQYF	TGTGCCAGCAGTTATACCTTGGGGACCCAGTACTTC
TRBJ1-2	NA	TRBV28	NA	CASRSTNYGYTF	TGTGCCAGCAGGAGTACTAACTATGGCTACACCTTC
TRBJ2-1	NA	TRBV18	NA	CASSLQGALYNEQFF	TGTGCCAGCTCCCTTCAAGGGGCCCTCTACAATGAGCAGTTCTTC
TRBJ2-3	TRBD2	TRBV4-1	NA	CASSQDPSGLGTQYF	TGCGCCAGCAGCCAAGACCCTAGCGGCCTAGGTACGCAGTATTTT
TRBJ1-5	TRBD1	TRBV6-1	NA	CASSQTGGDQPQHF	TGTGCCAGCAGTCAGACAGGGGGGGATCAGCCCCAGCATTTT
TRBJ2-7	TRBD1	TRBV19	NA	CASSSSPGTGNRF	TGTGCCAGTAGTTCGTCACCCGGGACAGGAAACAGATTC
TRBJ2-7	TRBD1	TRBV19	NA	CASTSGTGSREQYF	TGTGCCAGTACCTCCGGGACAGGGTCGCGCGAGCAGTACTTC
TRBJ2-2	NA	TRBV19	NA	CASSILTGVNTGELFF	TGTGCCAGTAGTATCTTAACGGGAGTGAACACCGGGGAGCTGTTTTTT
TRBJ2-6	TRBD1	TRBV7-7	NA	CASSSGTGLSGANVLTF	TGTGCTAGCAGCTCTGGGACAGGACTCTCTGGGGCCAACGTCCTGACTTTC
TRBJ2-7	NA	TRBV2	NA	CASGRTVTYEQYF	TGTGCCAGTGGAAGGACTGTAACCTACGAGCAGTACTTC